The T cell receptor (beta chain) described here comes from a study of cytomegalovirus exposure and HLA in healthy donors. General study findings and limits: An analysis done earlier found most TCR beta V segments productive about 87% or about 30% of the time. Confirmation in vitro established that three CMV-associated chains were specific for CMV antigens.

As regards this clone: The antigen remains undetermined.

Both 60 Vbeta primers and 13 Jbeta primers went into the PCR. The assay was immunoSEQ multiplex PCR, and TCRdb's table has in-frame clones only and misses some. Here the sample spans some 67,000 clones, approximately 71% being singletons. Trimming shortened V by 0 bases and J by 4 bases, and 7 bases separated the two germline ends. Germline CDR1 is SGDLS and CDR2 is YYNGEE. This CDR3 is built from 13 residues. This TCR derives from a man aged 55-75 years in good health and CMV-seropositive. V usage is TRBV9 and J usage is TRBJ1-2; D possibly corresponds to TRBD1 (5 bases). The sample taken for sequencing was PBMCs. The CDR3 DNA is TGTGCCAGCAGCGTAGTTACAGGCTATGGCTACACCTTC. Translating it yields CASSVVTGYGYTF.